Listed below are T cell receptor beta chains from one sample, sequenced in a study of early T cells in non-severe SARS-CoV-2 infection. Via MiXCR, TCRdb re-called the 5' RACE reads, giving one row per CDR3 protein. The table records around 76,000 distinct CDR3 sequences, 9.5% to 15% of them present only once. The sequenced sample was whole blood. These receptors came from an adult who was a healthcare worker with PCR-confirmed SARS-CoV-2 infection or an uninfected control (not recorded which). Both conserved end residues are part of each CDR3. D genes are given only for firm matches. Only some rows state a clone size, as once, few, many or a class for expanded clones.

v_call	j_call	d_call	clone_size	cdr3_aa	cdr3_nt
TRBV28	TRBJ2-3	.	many	CASVSRGNTDTQYF	TGTGCCAGCGTATCTCGGGGGAACACAGATACGCAGTATTTT
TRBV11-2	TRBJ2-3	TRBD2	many	CASSPGTSGFRDTQYF	TGTGCCAGCAGCCCTGGGACTAGCGGATTCAGAGATACGCAGTATTTT
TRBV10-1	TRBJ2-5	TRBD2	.	CASSELGTSGQETQYF	TGCGCCAGCAGTGAATTGGGGACTAGCGGGCAAGAGACCCAGTACTTC
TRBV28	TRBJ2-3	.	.	CASKVRGSTDTQYF	TGTGCCAGCAAAGTAAGGGGAAGCACAGATACGCAGTATTTT
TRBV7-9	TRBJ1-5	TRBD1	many	CAVTGGEGQPQHF	TGTGCCGTCACAGGGGGCGAGGGTCAGCCCCAGCATTTT
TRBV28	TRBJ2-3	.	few	CASSSSRTDTQYF	TGTGCCAGCAGTTCCTCCAGGACAGATACGCAGTATTTT
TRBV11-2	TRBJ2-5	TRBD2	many	CASSLGLAGGTQETQYF	TGTGCCAGCAGCTTAGGGCTAGCGGGAGGGACCCAAGAGACCCAGTACTTC
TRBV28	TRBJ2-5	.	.	CASTPAGVASEGRGETQYF	TGTGCCAGCACTCCTGCTGGGGTGGCCTCGGAGGGTCGGGGGGAGACCCAGTACTTC
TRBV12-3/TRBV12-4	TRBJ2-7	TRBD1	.	CASSPLQGRPSSEQYF	TGTGCCAGCAGTCCCCTACAGGGGCGCCCCTCATCCGAGCAGTACTTC
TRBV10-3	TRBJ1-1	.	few	CAISESLTEAFF	TGTGCCATCAGTGAGTCGCTCACTGAAGCCTTCTTT
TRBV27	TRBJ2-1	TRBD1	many	CASRGTATSNEQFF	TGTGCCAGCAGGGGGACAGCAACCTCCAATGAGCAGTTCTTC
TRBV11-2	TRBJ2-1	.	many	CASSSTRSSYNEQFF	TGTGCCAGCAGCTCGACTCGGAGCTCCTACAATGAGCAGTTCTTC
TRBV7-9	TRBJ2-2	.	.	CASRTAGAPTGELFF	TGTGCCAGCAGGACTGCCGGGGCGCCTACCGGGGAGCTGTTTTTT
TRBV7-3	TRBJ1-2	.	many	CASSLFEGTGYTF	TGTGCCAGCAGCTTATTCGAGGGAACTGGCTACACCTTC
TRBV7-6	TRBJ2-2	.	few	CASSPQRSDTGELFF	TGTGCCAGCAGCCCCCAGAGGTCGGACACCGGGGAGCTGTTTTTT
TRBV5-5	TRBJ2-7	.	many	CASSPSTQKLYEQYF	TGTGCCAGCAGCCCCTCGACGCAGAAGCTCTACGAGCAGTACTTC
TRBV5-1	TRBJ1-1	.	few	CASRSDLNTEAFF	TGCGCCAGCAGGTCCGACTTGAACACTGAAGCTTTCTTT
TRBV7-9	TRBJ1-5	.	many	CASSFGDYQPQHF	TGTGCCAGCAGCTTCGGGGACTATCAGCCCCAGCATTTT
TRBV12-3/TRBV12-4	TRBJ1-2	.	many	CASRSGGPIYGYTF	TGTGCCAGCAGATCCGGCGGGCCGATCTATGGCTACACCTTC
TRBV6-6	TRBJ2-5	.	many	CASRPSGQETQYF	TGTGCCAGCAGACCCTCCGGACAAGAGACCCAGTACTTC
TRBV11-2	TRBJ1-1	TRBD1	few	CASSEGQPEAFF	TGTGCCAGCAGCGAGGGACAGCCTGAAGCTTTCTTT
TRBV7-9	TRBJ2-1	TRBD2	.	CASSLVVGLAGNEQFF	TGTGCCAGCAGCTTAGTGGTCGGACTAGCGGGGAATGAGCAGTTCTTC
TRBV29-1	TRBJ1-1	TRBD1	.	CSGGGQGREAFF	TGCAGCGGGGGAGGACAGGGCCGGGAAGCTTTCTTT
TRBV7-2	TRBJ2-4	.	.	CASSPRLDIQYF	TGTGCCAGCAGCCCTCGGCTAGACATTCAGTACTTC
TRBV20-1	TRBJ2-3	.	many	CSASLGGADTQYF	TGCAGTGCTAGTCTGGGGGGCGCAGATACGCAGTATTTT
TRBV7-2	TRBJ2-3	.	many	CASSLQGRWGTDTQYF	TGTGCCAGCAGCCTACAGGGACGTTGGGGCACAGATACGCAGTATTTT
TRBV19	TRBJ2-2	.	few	CASSKGGVTGELFF	TGTGCCAGTAGTAAAGGAGGAGTCACCGGGGAGCTGTTTTTT
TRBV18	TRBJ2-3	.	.	CASSPQEADTQYF	TGTGCCAGCTCACCACAGGAGGCAGATACGCAGTATTTT
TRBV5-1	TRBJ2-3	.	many	CASSLEPAVPDTQYF	TGCGCCAGCAGCTTGGAGCCGGCGGTACCAGATACGCAGTATTTT
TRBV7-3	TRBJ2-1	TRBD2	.	CASSSTSGRFYNEQFF	TGTGCCAGCAGCTCCACTAGCGGGAGGTTCTACAATGAGCAGTTCTTC
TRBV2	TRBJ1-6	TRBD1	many	CASSRDSVRNSPLHF	TGTGCCAGCAGTAGGGACAGTGTTCGAAATTCACCCCTCCACTTT
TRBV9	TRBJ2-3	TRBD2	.	CASSVVAGGTDTQYF	TGTGCCAGCAGCGTAGTAGCGGGAGGCACAGATACGCAGTATTTT
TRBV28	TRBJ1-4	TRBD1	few	CATLDREGEKLFF	TGTGCCACCCTGGACAGGGAGGGTGAAAAACTGTTTTTT
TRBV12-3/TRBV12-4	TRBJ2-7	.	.	CASSSYEQYF	TGTGCCAGCTCGTCCTACGAGCAGTACTTC
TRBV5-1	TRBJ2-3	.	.	CASSFWGRDTQYF	TGCGCCAGCAGCTTTTGGGGTCGGGATACGCAGTATTTT
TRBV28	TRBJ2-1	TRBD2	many	CASSGPGGASYNEQFF	TGTGCCAGCAGTGGTCCGGGGGGAGCCTCCTACAATGAGCAGTTCTTC
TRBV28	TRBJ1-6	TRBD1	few	CASSPTGGLVSPLHF	TGTGCCAGCAGTCCCACAGGGGGCCTGGTTTCACCCCTCCACTTT
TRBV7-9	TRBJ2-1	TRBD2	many	CASRAGLAGERGGNEQFF	TGTGCCAGCAGAGCGGGACTAGCGGGAGAGAGGGGAGGCAATGAGCAGTTCTTC
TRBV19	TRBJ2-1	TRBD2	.	CASTHQGTSGPYNEQFF	TGTGCCAGTACTCATCAGGGGACTAGCGGTCCCTACAATGAGCAGTTCTTC
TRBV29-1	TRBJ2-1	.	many	CSVAGTSQGEQFF	TGCAGCGTTGCCGGGACCAGTCAGGGTGAGCAGTTTTTC
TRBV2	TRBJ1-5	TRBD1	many	CASSLTGDQPQHF	TGTGCCAGCAGTCTGACAGGGGATCAGCCCCAGCATTTT
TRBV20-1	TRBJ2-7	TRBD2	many	CSARDKRESSPTLYEQYF	TGCAGTGCTAGAGATAAGCGGGAGTCATCGCCTACCCTCTACGAGCAGTACTTC
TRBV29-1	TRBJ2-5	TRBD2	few	CSALTGGETQYF	TGCAGCGCCCTGACGGGAGGGGAGACCCAGTACTTC
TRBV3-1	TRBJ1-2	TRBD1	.	CASSRGQGYGYTF	TGTGCCAGCAGCCGGGGACAGGGCTATGGCTACACCTTC
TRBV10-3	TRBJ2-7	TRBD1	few	CAISESRDRGPLGEQYF	TGTGCCATCAGTGAGTCTCGGGACAGGGGACCTTTGGGCGAGCAGTACTTC
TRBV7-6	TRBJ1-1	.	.	CASSLGGLNTEAFF	TGTGCCAGCAGCTTAGGCGGGTTGAACACTGAAGCTTTCTTT
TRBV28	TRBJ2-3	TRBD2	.	CASSLGLAGGTPTDTQYF	TGTGCCAGCAGTCTGGGACTAGCGGGAGGGACCCCGACAGATACGCAGTATTTT
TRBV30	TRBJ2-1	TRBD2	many	CAWAGANEQFF	TGTGCCTGGGCGGGAGCCAATGAGCAGTTCTTC
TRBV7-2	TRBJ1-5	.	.	CASSSLSGAEQPQHF	TGTGCCAGCAGCTCCCTGTCGGGGGCAGAACAGCCCCAGCATTTT
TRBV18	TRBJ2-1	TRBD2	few	CASSPPGTSDNYNEQFF	TGTGCCAGCTCACCTCCCGGGACTAGCGACAACTACAATGAGCAGTTCTTC
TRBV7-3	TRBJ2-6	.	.	CASSLGRSGANVLTF	TGTGCCAGCAGCTTAGGCCGCTCTGGGGCCAACGTCCTGACTTTC
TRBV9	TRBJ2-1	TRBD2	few	CASQPQAGGPGSEQFF	TGTGCCAGCCAACCCCAAGCGGGAGGGCCTGGAAGTGAGCAGTTCTTC